This T cell receptor (beta chain) was sequenced in a study of blood T cells in healthy people across ages. Germline CDR1 reads MGHRA; CDR2 reads YSYEKL. V lost 1 base to trimming and J lost 8 bases; unmatched junction nucleotides: 4. The CDR3 consists of 15 residues. Sample-barcoded 5' priming and a J-beta primer mix drove a second PCR of about 7 to 11 cycles. Via MiXCR, TCRdb re-called the 5' RACE reads, giving one row per CDR3 protein. Among more than 500,000 distinct CDR3 sequences, approximately 26% were seen once, and the ten largest hold 3% to 4.5%. The data were also submitted as part of a second study, on T cells of mothers and their children. This second report adds: The study obtained over 8 million TCR beta CDR3 reads per mother and around 2.7 million per child.

The TCR comes from a boy between 2 and 15 years old in good health. The rearrangement joins TRBV4-1 to TRBJ1-6, with 8 bases aligning to TRBD1. The sample consisted of blood. CDR3 amino acids: CASSQGPDRDSPLHF. The CDR3 DNA sequence: TGCGCCAGCAGCCAAGGACCGGACAGGGATTCACCCCTCCACTTT.